The present T cell receptor (beta chain) was sequenced within a study of radiotherapy plus CTLA-4 blockade in lung cancer. Study results and limitations: Increased serum interferon-beta after radiation also reportedly predicted response strongly.

The germline gives CDR1 SGHRS, CDR2 YFSETQ. Trimming took 0 bases from V and 6 from J; bases not matched to a gene: 5. The CDR3 totals 15 residues. The data were produced by immunoSEQ multiplex PCR, yet TCRdb's version contains in-frame clones alone and is incomplete. The sample has 55,000 to 70,000 clones; around 79% are singletons. This clone is a singleton in its sample. Antigen specificity is unknown. Focal radiation was given together with CTLA-4 blockade (ipilimumab) to patients with chemo-refractory metastatic non-small-cell lung cancer. The sample here was peripheral blood, taken from a patient treated with radiotherapy plus ipilimumab. This rearrangement joins TRBV5-1 to TRBJ1-4; 7 positions match TRBD1. The clonotype was recovered from a human donor with non-small cell lung cancer who had a complete response to radiotherapy plus ipilimumab. CDR3 loop: CASSLGQGRDEKLFF. Written as DNA, the CDR3 is TGCGCCAGCAGCTTGGGACAGGGAAGAGATGAAAAACTGTTTTTT.